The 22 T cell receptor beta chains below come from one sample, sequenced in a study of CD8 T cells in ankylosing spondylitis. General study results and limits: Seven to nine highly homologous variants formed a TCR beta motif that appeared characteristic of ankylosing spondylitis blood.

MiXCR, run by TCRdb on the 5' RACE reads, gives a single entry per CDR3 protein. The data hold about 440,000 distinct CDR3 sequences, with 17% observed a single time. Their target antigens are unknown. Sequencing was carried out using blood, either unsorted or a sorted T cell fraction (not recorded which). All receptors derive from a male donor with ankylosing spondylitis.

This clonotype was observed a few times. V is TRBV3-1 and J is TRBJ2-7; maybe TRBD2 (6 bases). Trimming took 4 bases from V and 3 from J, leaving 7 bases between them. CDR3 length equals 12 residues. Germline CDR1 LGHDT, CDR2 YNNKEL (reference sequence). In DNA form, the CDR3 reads TGTGCCAGCAGCCCGGACTACTACGAGCAGTACTTC. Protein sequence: CASSPDYYEQYF.

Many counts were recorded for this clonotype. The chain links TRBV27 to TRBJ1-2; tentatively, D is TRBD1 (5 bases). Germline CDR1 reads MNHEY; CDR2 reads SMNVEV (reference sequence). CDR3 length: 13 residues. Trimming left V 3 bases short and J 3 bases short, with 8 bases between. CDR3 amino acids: CASSLRGDYGYTF. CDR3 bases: TGTGCCAGCAGTTTGCGGGGGGACTATGGCTACACCTTC.

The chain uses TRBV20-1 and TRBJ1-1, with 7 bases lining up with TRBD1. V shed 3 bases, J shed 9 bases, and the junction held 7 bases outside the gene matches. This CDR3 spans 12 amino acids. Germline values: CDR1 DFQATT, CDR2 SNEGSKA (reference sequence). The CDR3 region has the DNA TGCAGTGCTAGTGCGGACAGGATCCAAGCTTTCTTT. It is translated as CSASADRIQAFF.

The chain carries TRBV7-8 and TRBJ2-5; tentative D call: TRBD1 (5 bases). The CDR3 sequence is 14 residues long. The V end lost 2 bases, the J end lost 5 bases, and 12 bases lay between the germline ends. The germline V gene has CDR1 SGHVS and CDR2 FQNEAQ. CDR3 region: CASSLLGRSETQYF. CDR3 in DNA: TGTGCCAGCAGCTTACTGGGGCGGTCTGAGACCCAGTACTTC. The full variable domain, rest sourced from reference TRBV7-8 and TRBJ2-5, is GAGVSQSPRYKVAKRGQDVALRCDPISGHVSLFWYQQALGQGPEFLTYFQNEAQLDKSGLPSDRFFAERPEGSVSTLKIQRTQQEDSAVYLCASSLLGRSETQYFGPGTRLLVL.

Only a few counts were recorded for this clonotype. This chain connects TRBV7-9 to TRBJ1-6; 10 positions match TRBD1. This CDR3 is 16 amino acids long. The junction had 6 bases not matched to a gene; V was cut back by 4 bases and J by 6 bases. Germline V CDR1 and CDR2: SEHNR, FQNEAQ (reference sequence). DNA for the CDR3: TGTGCCAGCAGCTCTTGGACAGGGGGGGGTAATTCACCCCTCCACTTT. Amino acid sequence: CASSSWTGGGNSPLHF.

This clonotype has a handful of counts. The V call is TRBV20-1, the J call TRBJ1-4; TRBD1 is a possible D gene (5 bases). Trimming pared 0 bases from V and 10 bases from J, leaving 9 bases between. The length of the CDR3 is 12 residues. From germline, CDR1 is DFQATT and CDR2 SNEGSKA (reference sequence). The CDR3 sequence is CSARDREGKLFF. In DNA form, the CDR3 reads TGCAGTGCTAGAGACAGGGAAGGAAAACTGTTTTTT.

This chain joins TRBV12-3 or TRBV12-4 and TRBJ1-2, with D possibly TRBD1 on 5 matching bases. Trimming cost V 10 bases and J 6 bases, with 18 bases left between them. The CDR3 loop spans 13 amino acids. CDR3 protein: CATHLGGAHGYTF. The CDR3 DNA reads TGTGCCACTCACCTGGGCGGGGCGCATGGCTACACCTTC.

The CDR3 DNA reads TGTGCCAGCAGTTACGGTGCAGCCGGCTATGGCTACACCTTC. It specifies CASSYGAAGYGYTF. The chain carries TRBV28 and TRBJ1-2, with unresolved D. Germline CDR1 is MDHEN and CDR2 is SYDVKM. The CDR3 is 14 amino acids. Trimming removed 4 bases from V and 4 bases from J, with 13 bases in between.

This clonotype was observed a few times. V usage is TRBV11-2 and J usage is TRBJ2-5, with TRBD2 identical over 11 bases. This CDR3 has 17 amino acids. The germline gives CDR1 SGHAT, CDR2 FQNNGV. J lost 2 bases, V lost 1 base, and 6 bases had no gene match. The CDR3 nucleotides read TGTGCCAGCAGCTTAGGGGTAGCGGGGGGGCGTCAAGAGACCCAGTACTTC. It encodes CASSLGVAGGRQETQYF.

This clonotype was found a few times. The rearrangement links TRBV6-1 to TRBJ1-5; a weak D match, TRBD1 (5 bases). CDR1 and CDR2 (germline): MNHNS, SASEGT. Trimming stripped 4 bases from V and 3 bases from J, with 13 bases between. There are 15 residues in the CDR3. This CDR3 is CASSGDPGYNQPQHF. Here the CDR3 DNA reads TGTGCCAGCAGTGGGGACCCTGGCTACAATCAGCCCCAGCATTTT.

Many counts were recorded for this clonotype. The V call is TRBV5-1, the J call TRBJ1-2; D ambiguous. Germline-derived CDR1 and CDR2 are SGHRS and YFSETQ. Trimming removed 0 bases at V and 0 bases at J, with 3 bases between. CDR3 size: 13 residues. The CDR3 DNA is TGCGCCAGCAGCTTGGAAGCTAACTATGGCTACACCTTC. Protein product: CASSLEANYGYTF.

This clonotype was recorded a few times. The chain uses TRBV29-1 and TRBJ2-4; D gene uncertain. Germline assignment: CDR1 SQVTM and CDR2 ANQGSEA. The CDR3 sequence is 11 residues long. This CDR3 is CNSRPENIQYF. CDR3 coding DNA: TGCAACTCCCGTCCAGAAAACATTCAGTACTTC.

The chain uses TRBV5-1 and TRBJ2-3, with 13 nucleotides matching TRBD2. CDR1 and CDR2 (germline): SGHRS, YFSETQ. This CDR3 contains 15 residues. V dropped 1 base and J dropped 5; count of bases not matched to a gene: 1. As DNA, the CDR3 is TGCGCCAGCAGCTTGACTAGCGGGGGGGAAGATACGCAGTATTTT. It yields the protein CASSLTSGGEDTQYF.

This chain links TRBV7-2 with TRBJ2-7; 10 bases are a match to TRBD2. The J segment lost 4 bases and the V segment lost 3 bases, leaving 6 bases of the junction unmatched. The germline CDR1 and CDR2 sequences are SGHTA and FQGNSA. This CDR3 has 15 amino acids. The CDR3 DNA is TGTGCCAGCAGCTTCCGGACTAGCGGAGAATACGAGCAGTACTTC. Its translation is CASSFRTSGEYEQYF.

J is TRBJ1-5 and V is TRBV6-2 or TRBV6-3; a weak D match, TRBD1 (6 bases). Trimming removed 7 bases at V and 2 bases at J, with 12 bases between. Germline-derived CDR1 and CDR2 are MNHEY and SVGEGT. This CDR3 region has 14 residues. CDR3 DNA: TGTGCCAGCATGAGGGGGAACCGCAATCAGCCCCAGCATTTT. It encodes CASMRGNRNQPQHF.

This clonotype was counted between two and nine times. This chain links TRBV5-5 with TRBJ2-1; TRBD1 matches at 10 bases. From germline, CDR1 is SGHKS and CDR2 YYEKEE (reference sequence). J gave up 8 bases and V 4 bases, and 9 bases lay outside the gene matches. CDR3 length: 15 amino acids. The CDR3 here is CASSDRTGGLDEQFF. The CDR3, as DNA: TGTGCCAGCAGCGATAGGACAGGGGGTTTGGATGAGCAGTTCTTC.

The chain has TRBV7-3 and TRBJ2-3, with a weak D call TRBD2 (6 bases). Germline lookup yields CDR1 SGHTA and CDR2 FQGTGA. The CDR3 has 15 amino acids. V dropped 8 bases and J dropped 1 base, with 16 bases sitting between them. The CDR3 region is CASAVRGGGTDTQYF. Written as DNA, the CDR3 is TGTGCCAGCGCGGTGAGGGGCGGGGGCACAGATACGCAGTATTTT.

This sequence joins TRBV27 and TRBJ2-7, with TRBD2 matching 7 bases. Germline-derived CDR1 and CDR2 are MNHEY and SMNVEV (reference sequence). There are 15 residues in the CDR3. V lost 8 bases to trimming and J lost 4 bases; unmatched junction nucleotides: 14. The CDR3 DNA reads TGTGCCAGCCGCCGGAGCGGGGAGGGCCAGTACGAGCAGTACTTC. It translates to CASRRSGEGQYEQYF.

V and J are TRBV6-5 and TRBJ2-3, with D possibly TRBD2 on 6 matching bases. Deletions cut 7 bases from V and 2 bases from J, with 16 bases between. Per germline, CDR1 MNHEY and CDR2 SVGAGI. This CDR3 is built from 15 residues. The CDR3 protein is CASTWDLLLTDTQYF. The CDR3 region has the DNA TGTGCCAGCACTTGGGACTTACTTCTCACAGATACGCAGTATTTT.

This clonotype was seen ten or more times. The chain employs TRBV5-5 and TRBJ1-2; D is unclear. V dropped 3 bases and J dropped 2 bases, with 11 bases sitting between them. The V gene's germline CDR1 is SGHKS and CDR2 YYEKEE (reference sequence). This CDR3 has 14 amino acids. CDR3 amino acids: CASSSLPGNYGYTF. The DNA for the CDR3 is TGTGCCAGCAGCTCTTTGCCGGGAAACTATGGCTACACCTTC.

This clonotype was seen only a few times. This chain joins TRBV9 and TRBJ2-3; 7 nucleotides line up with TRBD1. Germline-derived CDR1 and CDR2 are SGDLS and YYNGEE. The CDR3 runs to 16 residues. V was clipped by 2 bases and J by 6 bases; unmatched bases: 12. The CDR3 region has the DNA TGTGCCAGCAGCGTTGAGACAGGGAAGAGTGGGGATACGCAGTATTTT. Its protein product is CASSVETGKSGDTQYF.

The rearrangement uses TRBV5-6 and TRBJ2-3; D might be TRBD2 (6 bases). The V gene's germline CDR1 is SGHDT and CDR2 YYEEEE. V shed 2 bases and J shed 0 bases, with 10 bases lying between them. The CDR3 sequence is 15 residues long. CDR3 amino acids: CASSLPGSSTDTQYF. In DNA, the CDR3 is TGTGCCAGCAGCTTACCCGGGAGCAGCACAGATACGCAGTATTTT.